A single sample gave rise to the 10 T cell receptor beta chains below, sequenced in a study of T cell responses to AZD1222 COVID-19 vaccine (dated by TCRdb to the early 2020s). The sample's time point label is to be understood as: about 28 days (+/-7) after the second vaccine dose. Per the publication, the treatment or condition label means: meningococcal conjugate vaccine given as trial control. Receptors were amplified or captured by the immunoSEQ multiplex PCR assay. Sourced from immuneACCESS, this table was stored by TCRdb with only in-frame sequences that have V and J called. A share of the clones is absent; for the studies checked, an unresolved V gene accounts for under half, and the remainder has no known explanation. The sample table holds more than 35,000 clones, of which about four fifths were seen once. The top ten clones comprise about 20% of the sample. Sequenced here: peripheral blood, sampled 28 days after the second dose of the MenACWY control vaccine. The receptors were sampled from an adult who received the MenACWY meningococcal vaccine as a control.

This chain links TRBV7-9 with TRBJ2-5; no clear D. The CDR3 extends over 15 amino acids. Germline assignment: CDR1 SEHNR and CDR2 FQNEAQ (reference sequence). V was clipped by 5 bases and J by 0 bases, with 13 bases between them. The DNA for the CDR3 is TGTGCCAGCAGCCCGCCTGGTGCTTACCAAGAGACCCAGTACTTC. Protein: CASSPPGAYQETQYF.

This chain connects TRBV24-1 to TRBJ1-5; D gene unclear. From germline, CDR1 is KGHDR and CDR2 SFDVKD. V was trimmed by 4 bases and J by 2 bases, leaving 14 bases between them. The CDR3 length is 16 residues. DNA of the CDR3: TGTGCCACCAGTGACTGGGTCAGAACGCGCAATCAGCCCCAGCATTTT. Translating it yields CATSDWVRTRNQPQHF.

The chain uses TRBV14 and TRBJ2-1, with 14 bases that match TRBD2. CDR3 length: 18 residues. Per the germline V gene, CDR1 is SGHDN and CDR2 is FVKESK. The V and J ends lost 4 bases and 1 base, in that order; junction bases with no gene match: 6. For the CDR3, the DNA is TGTGCCAGCAGCCCGGGACTAGCGGGAGTTGGTTCCTACAATGAGCAGTTCTTC. Encoded protein: CASSPGLAGVGSYNEQFF. Variable domain in full (rest from reference TRBV14 and TRBJ2-1): EAGVTQFPSHSVIEKGQTVTLRCDPISGHDNLYWYRRVMGKEIKFLLHFVKESKQDESGMPNNRFLAERTGGTYSTLKVQPAELEDSGVYFCASSPGLAGVGSYNEQFFGPGTRLTVL.

The chain employs TRBV6-5 and TRBJ2-7, with D perhaps assigned TRBD1 or TRBD2 (5 bases each). The germline CDR1 and CDR2 sequences are MNHEY and SVGAGI. The CDR3 has 12 amino acids. The DNA of the CDR3 is TGTGTCTCCGGGACGGACCCCTACGAGCAGTACGTC. Its protein is CVSGTDPYEQYV.

In its sample, this clone was seen once. CDR3 amino acids: CASSVVFYEQFF. In nucleotides, the CDR3 is TGTGCCAGCAGTGTTGTGTTCTATGAGCAGTTCTTC. The V call is TRBV2, the J call TRBJ2-1, with D unclear. Trimming removed 4 bases from V and 8 bases from J, with 9 bases in between. From germline, CDR1 is SNHLY and CDR2 FYNNEI. The CDR3 sequence is 12 residues long. The variable domain in full, with the rest retrieved from reference TRBV2 and TRBJ2-1, is EPEVTQTPSHQVTQMGQEVILRCVPISNHLYFYWYRQILGQKVEFLVSFYNNEISEKSEIFDDQFSVERPDGSNFTLKIRSTKLEDSAMYFCASSVVFYEQFFGPGTRLTVL.

This sequence joins TRBV29-1 and TRBJ1-4; no definite D call. This CDR3 region has 11 residues. V shed 4 bases and J shed 4 bases, with 4 bases lying between them. The germline V gene has CDR1 SQVTM and CDR2 ANQGSEA. CDR3 DNA: TGCAGCGTTGGCCTTAATGAAAAACTGTTTTTT. Its translation: CSVGLNEKLFF.

This clone came up a few times. The chain combines TRBV19 with TRBJ1-2; no reliable D call. Germline loops: CDR1 LNHDA, CDR2 SQIVND (reference sequence). The germline V and J ends were trimmed by 6 bases and 4 bases, with 15 bases remaining between them. The CDR3 extends over 14 amino acids. DNA for the CDR3: TGTGCCAGTAGCCCACATCGGTCTCTCTATGGCTACACCTTC. Its translation: CASSPHRSLYGYTF.

The rearrangement links TRBV19 to TRBJ1-1, with TRBD1 identical over 8 bases. CDR1 LNHDA and CDR2 SQIVND come from the germline V gene (reference sequence). The CDR3 is made up of 16 amino acids. The V segment lost 6 bases and the J segment 7 bases; nucleotides outside the gene matches: 16. The CDR3 spells CASSLGTGGWAGEAFF. The DNA for the CDR3 is TGTGCCAGTAGCCTCGGAACAGGGGGATGGGCTGGTGAAGCTTTCTTT.

The chain employs TRBV11-2 and TRBJ2-7; 8 nucleotides match TRBD2. Germline CDR1 reads SGHAT; CDR2 reads FQNNGV. The CDR3 extends over 15 amino acids. Losses at the gene ends were 0 bases for V and 4 bases for J; bases not matched to a gene: 5. This CDR3 reads CASSLDRGGRYEQYF. As DNA, the CDR3 is TGTGCCAGCAGCTTAGATCGGGGGGGTAGGTACGAGCAGTACTTC.

The rearrangement joins TRBV19 to TRBJ1-2; perhaps TRBD1 as D (5 bases). In germline, CDR1 is LNHDA, CDR2 SQIVND (reference sequence). The CDR3 covers 14 residues. V lost 1 base, J lost 4 bases, and 10 bases lay in between. The CDR3 loop reads CASSIGGITYGYTF. The CDR3 bases are TGTGCCAGTAGTATAGGGGGCATTACCTATGGCTACACCTTC.